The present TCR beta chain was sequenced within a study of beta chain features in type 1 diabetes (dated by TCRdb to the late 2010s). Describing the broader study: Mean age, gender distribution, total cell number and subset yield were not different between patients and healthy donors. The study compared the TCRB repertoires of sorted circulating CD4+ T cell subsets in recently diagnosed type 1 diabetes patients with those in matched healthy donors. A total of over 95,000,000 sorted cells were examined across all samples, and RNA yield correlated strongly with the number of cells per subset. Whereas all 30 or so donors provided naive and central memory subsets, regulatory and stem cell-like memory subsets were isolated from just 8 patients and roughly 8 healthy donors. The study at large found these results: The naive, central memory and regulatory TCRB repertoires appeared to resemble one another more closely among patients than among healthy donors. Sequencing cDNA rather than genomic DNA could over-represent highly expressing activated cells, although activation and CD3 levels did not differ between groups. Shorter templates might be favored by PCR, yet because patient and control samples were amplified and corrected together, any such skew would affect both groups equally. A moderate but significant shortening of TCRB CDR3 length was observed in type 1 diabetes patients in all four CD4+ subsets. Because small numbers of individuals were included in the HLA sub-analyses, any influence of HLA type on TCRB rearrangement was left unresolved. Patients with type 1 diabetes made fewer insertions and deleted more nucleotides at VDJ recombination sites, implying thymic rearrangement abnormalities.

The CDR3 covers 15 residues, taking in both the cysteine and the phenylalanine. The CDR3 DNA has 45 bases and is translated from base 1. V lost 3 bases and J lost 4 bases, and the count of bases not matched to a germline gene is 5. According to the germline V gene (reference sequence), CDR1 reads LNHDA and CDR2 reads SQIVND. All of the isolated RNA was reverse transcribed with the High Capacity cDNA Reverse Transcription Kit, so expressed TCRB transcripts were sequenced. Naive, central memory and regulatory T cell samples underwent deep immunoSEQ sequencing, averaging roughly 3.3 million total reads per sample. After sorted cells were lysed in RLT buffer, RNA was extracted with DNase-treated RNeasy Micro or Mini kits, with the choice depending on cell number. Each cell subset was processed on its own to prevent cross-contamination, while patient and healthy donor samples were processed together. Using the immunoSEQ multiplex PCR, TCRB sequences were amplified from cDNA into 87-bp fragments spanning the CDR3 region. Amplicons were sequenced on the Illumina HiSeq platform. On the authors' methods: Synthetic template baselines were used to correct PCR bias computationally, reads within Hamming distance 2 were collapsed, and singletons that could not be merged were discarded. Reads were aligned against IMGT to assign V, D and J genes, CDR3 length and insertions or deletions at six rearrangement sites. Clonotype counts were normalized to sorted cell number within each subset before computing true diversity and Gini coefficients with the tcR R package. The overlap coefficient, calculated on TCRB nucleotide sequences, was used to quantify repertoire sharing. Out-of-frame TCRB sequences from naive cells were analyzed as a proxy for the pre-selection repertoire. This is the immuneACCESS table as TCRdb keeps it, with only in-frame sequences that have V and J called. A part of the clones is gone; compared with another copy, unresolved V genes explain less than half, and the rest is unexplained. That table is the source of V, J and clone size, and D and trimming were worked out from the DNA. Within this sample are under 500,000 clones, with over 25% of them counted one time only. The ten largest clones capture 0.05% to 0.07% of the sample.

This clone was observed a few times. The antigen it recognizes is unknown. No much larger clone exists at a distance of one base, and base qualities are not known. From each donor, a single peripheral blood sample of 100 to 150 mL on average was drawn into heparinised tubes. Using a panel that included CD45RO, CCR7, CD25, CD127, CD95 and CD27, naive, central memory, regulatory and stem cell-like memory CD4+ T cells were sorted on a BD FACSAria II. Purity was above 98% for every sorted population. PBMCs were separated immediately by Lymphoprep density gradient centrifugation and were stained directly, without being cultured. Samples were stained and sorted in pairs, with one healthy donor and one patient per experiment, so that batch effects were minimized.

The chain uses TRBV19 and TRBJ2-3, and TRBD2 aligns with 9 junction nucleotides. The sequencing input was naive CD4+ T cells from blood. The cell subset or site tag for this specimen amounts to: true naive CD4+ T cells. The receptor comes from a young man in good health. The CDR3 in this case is CASSIAGGRADTQYF. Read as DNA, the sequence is TGTGCCAGTAGTATCGCGGGAGGGCGGGCAGATACGCAGTATTTT.